These 22 T cell receptor beta chains share one sample of origin, sequenced in a study of neurological immune-mediated disorders. In TCRdb, the 5' RACE reads were re-called with MiXCR into one record per CDR3 protein. This table holds under 100,000 distinct CDR3 sequences, under 4.5% found once. Time point here: longitudinal time-point 3. The specimen sequenced was PBMCs. The receptors were sampled from a woman aged 60-70 years with multiple sclerosis.

V is TRBV20-1 and J is TRBJ2-5; tentatively, D is TRBD2 (5 bases). V shed 3 bases and J shed 1 base, with 12 bases lying between them. The CDR3 totals 14 residues. Germline V CDR1 and CDR2: DFQATT, SNEGSKA (reference sequence). CDR3 DNA: TGCAGTGCTAGCCCTGGACTGTTCCAAGAGACCCAGTACTTC. It translates to CSASPGLFQETQYF.

This clonotype has ten or more counts. This chain uses TRBV5-1 with TRBJ1-1; 8 bases match TRBD1. The length of the CDR3 is 14 residues. V trimming: 4 bases; J trimming: 1 base; junction bases outside the gene matches: 3. Germline CDR1 reads SGHRS; CDR2 reads YFSETQ. This chain's CDR3 is CASSKDRENTEAFF. The CDR3 DNA sequence: TGCGCCAGCAGCAAGGACAGGGAGAACACTGAAGCTTTCTTT.

There are a few counts of this clonotype. This sequence joins TRBV7-2 and TRBJ2-5; D is uncertain. This CDR3 is built from 16 residues. Trimming took 1 base from V and 1 from J, leaving 13 bases between them. CDR1 SGHTA and CDR2 FQGNSA come from the germline V gene. CDR3 loop: CASSLGVTGLQETQYF. CDR3 nucleotides: TGTGCCAGCAGCTTAGGGGTGACTGGCCTCCAAGAGACCCAGTACTTC. Full variable domain (missing parts from reference TRBV7-2 and TRBJ2-5): GAGVSQSPSNKVTEKGKDVELRCDPISGHTALYWYRQSLGQGLEFLIYFQGNSAPDKSGLPSDRFSAERTGGSVSTLTIQRTQQEDSAVYLCASSLGVTGLQETQYFGPGTRLLVL.

This clonotype was observed many times. The chain joins TRBV29-1 to TRBJ1-2; perhaps TRBD1 as D (6 bases). The CDR3 extends over 12 amino acids. Germline values: CDR1 SQVTM, CDR2 ANQGSEA. The CDR3 bases are TGCGGCCAGGGGTCGTCTAACTATGGCTACACCTTC. The encoded protein is CGQGSSNYGYTF.

This clonotype appeared many times. V is TRBV12-3 or TRBV12-4 and J is TRBJ1-5; no reliable D call. Trimming pared 2 bases from V and 3 bases from J, leaving 8 bases between. There are 14 residues in the CDR3. The chain's CDR3 is CASSLRANNQPQHF. The CDR3 nucleotides read TGTGCCAGCAGTTTAAGGGCAAACAATCAGCCCCAGCATTTT.

This clonotype has at least ten counts. V gene TRBV4-2 combines with J gene TRBJ1-1, with 9 nucleotides matching TRBD1. CDR1 and CDR2 from the germline V gene are LGHNA and YNFKEQ. This CDR3 has 14 amino acids. J lost 6 bases, V lost 7 bases, and 9 bases had no gene match. The DNA of the CDR3 is TGTGCCAGCAACGGACAGGGGAATTTACCTGAAGCTTTCTTT. Translation: CASNGQGNLPEAFF.

This clonotype was counted ten times or more. V gene TRBV3-1 combines with J gene TRBJ2-1; 8 nucleotides align to TRBD2. The V gene end was trimmed by 0 bases and the J gene end by 6 bases; junction bases not matched to a gene: 4. Germline CDR1 is LGHDT and CDR2 is YNNKEL (reference sequence). The CDR3 has 15 amino acids. CDR3 in amino acids: CASSQEVLAGNEQFF. CDR3 bases: TGTGCCAGCAGCCAAGAGGTCCTAGCGGGCAATGAGCAGTTCTTC.

This clonotype was detected ten times or more. The chain is built from TRBV20-1 and TRBJ2-7, with a weak D call TRBD2 (6 bases). The CDR3 spans 11 residues. CDR1 and CDR2 from the germline V gene are DFQATT and SNEGSKA (reference sequence). With 5 bases removed from V and 2 bases from J, the gap between germline ends came to 7 bases. In DNA form, the CDR3 reads TGCAGTGCTCGGGGGACCTACGAGCAGTACTTC. Translating it yields CSARGTYEQYF.

This clonotype was seen at least ten times. J is TRBJ1-1 and V is TRBV5-1; D gene ambiguous. Trimming took 1 base from V and 3 from J, leaving 16 bases between them. CDR1 is SGHRS and CDR2 is YFSETQ in the germline V gene. The CDR3 has 16 amino acids. In nucleotides, the CDR3 is TGCGCCAGCAGCTTGCCAGGCCTGATAAAGGACACTGAAGCTTTCTTT. Residues: CASSLPGLIKDTEAFF. Full variable domain (rest looked up from reference TRBV5-1 and TRBJ1-1): KAGVTQTPRYLIKTRGQQVTLSCSPISGHRSVSWYQQTPGQGLQFLFEYFSETQRNKGNFPGRFSGRQFSNSRSEMNVSTLELGDSALYLCASSLPGLIKDTEAFFGQGTRLTVV.

This clonotype was picked up many times. The gene calls are TRBV5-5 and TRBJ1-1, with a tentative D call TRBD1 (6 bases). This CDR3 contains 12 residues. Germline V gene data show CDR1 as SGHKS and CDR2 as YYEKEE (reference sequence). Trimming shortened V by 4 bases and J by 12 bases, and 16 bases separated the two germline ends. The CDR3 DNA is TGTGCCAGCAGCCCGGAAAGGGGGGCTTCTTTCTTT. It yields the protein CASSPERGASFF.

This clonotype was seen repeatedly, ten times or more. This chain joins TRBV20-1 and TRBJ1-5, with D unresolved. This CDR3 contains 13 residues. The V gene lost 4 bases and the J gene lost 3 bases, with 10 bases spanning the gap. Germline CDR1 and CDR2: DFQATT and SNEGSKA (reference sequence). The CDR3 DNA reads as TGCAGTGCTACCGGACGGGACAATCAGCCCCAGCATTTT. It translates to CSATGRDNQPQHF.

In this sample, this clonotype turned up many times. This chain links TRBV7-9 with TRBJ1-5; D might be TRBD1 (6 bases). V lost 5 bases and J lost 5, with 16 bases in between. CDR3 size: 15 residues. Germline assignment: CDR1 SEHNR and CDR2 FQNEAQ (reference sequence). The CDR3 here is CASSPLGGWDQPQHF. The CDR3 region has the DNA TGTGCCAGCAGCCCCCTAGGGGGATGGGATCAGCCCCAGCATTTT.

This clonotype has just a few counts. V gene TRBV6-1 combines with J gene TRBJ1-4; 9 nucleotides match TRBD1. J was trimmed by 3 bases and V by 6 bases; bases with no gene match: 5. CDR1 MNHNS and CDR2 SASEGT come from the germline V gene. This CDR3 is 15 amino acids long. DNA for the CDR3: TGTGCCAGCAGAAGGGACAGGGTGGCTAATGAAAAACTGTTTTTT. Its protein is CASRRDRVANEKLFF.

This clonotype has just a few counts. The V and J genes are TRBV2 and TRBJ2-1, with 7 bases identical to TRBD1. J was trimmed by 9 bases and V by 3 bases; bases with no gene match: 5. This CDR3 contains 13 residues. Per the germline V gene, CDR1 is SNHLY and CDR2 is FYNNEI. The CDR3 protein is CASSDSGQVEQFF. In DNA form, the CDR3 reads TGTGCCAGCAGTGACTCAGGACAGGTTGAGCAGTTCTTC.

This clonotype occurred many times. This sequence joins TRBV18 and TRBJ2-3; 7 positions match TRBD2. The CDR3 is made up of 16 amino acids. V lost 4 bases, J lost 3 bases, and 10 bases stayed unmatched. Germline CDR1 is KGHSH and CDR2 is LQKENI. CDR3 sequence reads: CASSRLTGGTTDTQYF. In nucleotides, the CDR3 is TGTGCCAGCTCACGCCTGACGGGGGGTACAACAGATACGCAGTATTTT.

This clonotype was seen many times. This sequence joins TRBV20-1 and TRBJ2-5, with 10 positions matching TRBD2. The CDR3 runs to 15 residues. The V and J ends lost 3 bases and 2 bases, in that order; junction bases with no gene match: 6. Germline V lookup: CDR1 DFQATT, CDR2 SNEGSKA (reference sequence). This CDR3 reads CSASNSGGPQETQYF. The CDR3 bases are TGCAGTGCTAGTAATAGCGGGGGGCCACAAGAGACCCAGTACTTC.

This clonotype was recorded at least ten times. The gene calls are TRBV9 and TRBJ2-5; possibly TRBD2 for D (5 bases). V was cut by 0 bases and J by 5 bases, with 11 bases left in between. The CDR3 runs to 14 residues. From germline, CDR1 is SGDLS and CDR2 YYNGEE. The CDR3 spells CASSVVGSTETQYF. For the CDR3, the DNA is TGTGCCAGCAGCGTAGTTGGGAGCACGGAGACCCAGTACTTC.

This clonotype was seen repeatedly, ten times or more. This rearrangement joins TRBV6-2 or TRBV6-3 to TRBJ2-1; possible D gene TRBD2, 5 bases. V was clipped by 4 bases and J by 0 bases, with 13 bases between them. The CDR3 loop spans 16 amino acids. Germline V CDR1 and CDR2: MNHEY, SVGEGT. CDR3 sequence (DNA): TGTGCCAGCAGTTTCGGACTGGCGAGCTCCTACAATGAGCAGTTCTTC. Protein product: CASSFGLASSYNEQFF.

In its sample, this clonotype was seen many times. The chain uses TRBV20-1 and TRBJ2-5; a possible D gene is TRBD2 (6 bases). The CDR3 covers 12 residues. Germline CDR1 DFQATT, CDR2 SNEGSKA (reference sequence). V shed 1 base and J shed 5 bases, with 8 bases lying between them. The CDR3 loop is CSARVGRETQYF. The CDR3 region has the DNA TGCAGTGCTAGAGTGGGGAGGGAGACCCAGTACTTC.

At least ten counts were recorded for this clonotype. J is TRBJ1-5 and V is TRBV10-2; D remains unclear. Per the germline V gene, CDR1 is WSHSY and CDR2 is SAAADI. The V end lost 2 bases, the J end lost 2 bases, and 4 bases lay between the germline ends. The CDR3 is 13 residues long. The CDR3, as DNA: TGCGCCAGCAGTGAGGGGGGCAATCAGCCCCAGCATTTT. Encoded protein: CASSEGGNQPQHF.

This clonotype has ten or more counts. The rearrangement links TRBV20-1 to TRBJ2-1, with 7 bases aligning to TRBD2. The CDR3 length is 15 residues. The ends lost 3 bases at V and 7 bases at J; junction bases unmatched: 12. Germline CDR1 reads DFQATT; CDR2 reads SNEGSKA (reference sequence). As DNA, the CDR3 is TGCAGTGCTAGTTTTGCGGGGGAGGTTAGGAATGAGCAGTTCTTC. Translated: CSASFAGEVRNEQFF.

This clonotype has a count of ten or more. The J gene is TRBJ1-6, the V gene TRBV20-1; 8 nucleotides match TRBD1. CDR3 length equals 14 residues. Germline trimming cut 3 bases from V and 8 bases from J; bases unmatched to any gene: 6. Germline V gene lookup returns CDR1 DFQATT and CDR2 SNEGSKA (reference sequence). The CDR3 loop reads CSASQGAPDSPLHF. The DNA for the CDR3 is TGCAGTGCTAGTCAGGGGGCGCCCGATTCACCCCTCCACTTT.